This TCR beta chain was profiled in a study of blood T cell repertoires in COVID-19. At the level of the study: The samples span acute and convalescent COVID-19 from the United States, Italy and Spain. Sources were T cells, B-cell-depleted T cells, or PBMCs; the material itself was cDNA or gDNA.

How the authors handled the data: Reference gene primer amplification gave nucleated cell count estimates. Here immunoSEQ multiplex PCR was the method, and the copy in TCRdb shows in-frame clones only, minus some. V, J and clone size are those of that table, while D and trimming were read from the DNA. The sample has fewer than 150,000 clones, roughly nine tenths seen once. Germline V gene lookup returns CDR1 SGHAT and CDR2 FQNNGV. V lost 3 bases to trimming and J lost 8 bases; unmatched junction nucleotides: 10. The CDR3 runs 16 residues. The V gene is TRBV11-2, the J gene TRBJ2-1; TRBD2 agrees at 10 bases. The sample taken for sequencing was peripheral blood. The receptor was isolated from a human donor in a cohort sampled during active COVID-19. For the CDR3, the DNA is TGTGCCAGCAGCTTGATGGGCAGCGGGGGGGTGGATGAGCAGTTCTTC. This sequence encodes CASSLMGSGGVDEQFF.